This entry lists 24 T cell receptor beta chains sequenced from one sample in a study of blood T cells in healthy people across ages. It was with a sample-barcoded 5' primer and a J-beta primer mix that a second PCR of about 6 to 12 cycles was run. TCRdb recomputed calls from the 5' RACE reads with MiXCR, one row per CDR3 protein. Altogether about 720,000 distinct CDR3 sequences are present, 20% to 25% being singletons, with the ten largest covering approximately 4%. These data are also associated with another study on T cells of mothers and their children.

Sequenced: blood. These receptors were obtained from a boy aged 5-17 years in good health.

This chain links TRBV7-2 with TRBJ2-5, with D maybe TRBD1 (5 bases). Per germline, CDR1 SGHTA and CDR2 FQGNSA. CDR3 length: 15 amino acids. Trimming left V 2 bases short and J 4 bases short, with 14 bases between. The CDR3 reads CASSLRTPTAETQYF. As DNA, the CDR3 is TGTGCCAGCAGCTTAAGGACACCTACGGCAGAGACCCAGTACTTC. Complete variable domain (other parts from reference TRBV7-2 and TRBJ2-5): GAGVSQSPSNKVTEKGKDVELRCDPISGHTALYWYRQSLGQGLEFLIYFQGNSAPDKSGLPSDRFSAERTGGSVSTLTIQRTQQEDSAVYLCASSLRTPTAETQYFGPGTRLLVL.

The table lists this clonotype with a few counts. The rearrangement links TRBV5-5 to TRBJ2-5, with TRBD2 identical over 7 bases. Trimming removed 3 bases from V and 3 bases from J; junction bases left unmatched: 8. This CDR3 is built from 15 residues. The V gene's germline CDR1 is SGHKS and CDR2 YYEKEE (reference sequence). This CDR3 reads CASSSTGTTKETQYF. CDR3 coding DNA: TGTGCCAGCAGCTCAACCGGGACTACCAAAGAGACCCAGTACTTC.

The rearrangement joins TRBV6-5 to TRBJ2-7; 9 bases align to TRBD2. Unmatched junction bases numbered 17, after V lost 4 bases and J lost 7 bases. Germline V gene sequence: CDR1 MNHEY, CDR2 SVGAGI. The CDR3 has 17 residues. Written as DNA, the CDR3 is TGTGCCAGCAGTTCACCCGGGGATAGCGGGGGTCCAGGGGAGCAGTACTTC. This translates into CASSSPGDSGGPGEQYF.

This clonotype was recorded a few times. This chain connects TRBV5-1 to TRBJ2-1; no clear D. The CDR3 contains 16 residues. Germline CDR1 reads SGHRS; CDR2 reads YFSETQ. V was trimmed by 3 bases and J by 4 bases, leaving 17 bases between them. The CDR3 DNA reads as TGCGCCAGCAGCTCTAGGGTTGCCTTCATATACAATGAGCAGTTCTTC. This translates into CASSSRVAFIYNEQFF.

This chain connects TRBV7-9 to TRBJ2-7; 8 positions match TRBD2. After removal of 5 bases from V and 1 base from J, the junction contained 13 bases not matched to a gene. Germline-derived CDR1 and CDR2 are SEHNR and FQNEAQ (reference sequence). The CDR3 runs to 17 residues. The CDR3, as DNA: TGTGCCAGCAGCCGAGGAGAAGCGGGAGTAGGTTCCTACGAGCAGTACTTC. It is translated as CASSRGEAGVGSYEQYF.

This clonotype was seen just once. The chain uses TRBV5-1 and TRBJ2-1, with D hard to call. Trimming shortened V by 0 bases and J by 6 bases, and 10 bases separated the two germline ends. The CDR3 has 14 residues. Germline CDR1 is SGHRS and CDR2 is YFSETQ. In DNA form, the CDR3 reads TGCGCCAGCAGCTTGGCCGTCGTCGGCAATGAGCAGTTCTTC. Amino acid sequence: CASSLAVVGNEQFF.

J is TRBJ2-2 and V is TRBV29-1; no definite D call. The CDR3 loop spans 13 amino acids. Trimming took off 3 bases at V and 4 bases at J, with 9 bases between the two ends. Germline V lookup: CDR1 SQVTM, CDR2 ANQGSEA. CDR3 DNA: TGCAGCGTTGATTCCTCCGCCACCGGGGAGCTGTTTTTT. Its translation: CSVDSSATGELFF.

This clonotype was counted many times. J is TRBJ1-3 and V is TRBV12-3 or TRBV12-4; D not resolved. The CDR3 extends over 10 amino acids. V was cut by 6 bases and J by 5 bases, with 2 bases left in between. CDR3 nucleotide sequence: TGTGCCAGCAGGCGAAACACCATATATTTT. Encoded protein: CASRRNTIYF.

There are a few counts of this clonotype. The chain's CDR3 is CASSLGAVPPEAFF. The CDR3, as DNA: TGTGCCAGCAGTTTGGGGGCAGTTCCACCTGAAGCTTTCTTT. J is TRBJ1-1 and V is TRBV12-3 or TRBV12-4; possible D gene TRBD1, 6 bases. The CDR3 length is 14 residues. The V and J ends lost 3 bases and 6 bases respectively, with 14 bases between them.

This clonotype turned up a few times. The chain carries TRBV20-1 and TRBJ1-5, with D possibly matching TRBD1 (5 bases). The V and J ends lost 2 bases and 3 bases respectively, with 8 bases between them. The CDR3 extends over 13 amino acids. In germline, CDR1 is DFQATT, CDR2 SNEGSKA (reference sequence). The CDR3 loop is CSARKDTNQPQHF. The CDR3 coding sequence is TGCAGTGCTAGAAAGGACACCAATCAGCCCCAGCATTTT.

J is TRBJ2-5 and V is TRBV4-3; D gene unclear. Trimming cost V 1 base and J 6 bases, with 12 bases left between them. This CDR3 contains 14 residues. Germline-derived CDR1 and CDR2 are LGHNA and YSLEER. DNA of the CDR3: TGCGCCAGCAGCCAAGGCCTAAGTTGGAAGACCCAGTACTTC. Its protein is CASSQGLSWKTQYF.

This clonotype was seen many times. Just one base apart from a much larger clone, this may be a read error. The gene calls are TRBV7-2 and TRBJ2-5; 12 bases line up with TRBD2. With the DNA end fitting TRBJ2-1 better, the J assignment may be wrong. CDR1 and CDR2 from the germline V gene are SGHTA and FQGNSA. The CDR3 length is 16 residues. The CDR3 DNA reads TGTGCCGCCCACCTCGGACTAGCGGGATCTTACAATGAGCAGTTCTTC. Protein product: CAAHLGLAGSYNEQFF.

This clonotype was counted between two and nine times. The gene calls are TRBV4-1 and TRBJ2-2, with TRBD1 matching over 8 bases. The CDR3 spans 13 residues. J gave up 4 bases and V 8 bases, and 3 bases lay outside the gene matches. The germline gives CDR1 MGHRA, CDR2 YSYEKL. CDR3 bases: TGCGCCAGCCAGGGGGCGTCCACCGGGGAGCTGTTTTTT. Amino acid sequence: CASQGASTGELFF.

This clonotype has more than one count but fewer than ten. The CDR3 spells CALAQGTSYEQYF. The CDR3 bases are TGTGCCCTGGCACAGGGGACGTCCTACGAGCAGTACTTC. The chain recombines TRBV6-1 with TRBJ2-7, with TRBD1 identical over 7 bases. This CDR3 has 13 residues. The trim removed 11 bases at V and 1 base at J, leaving 8 bases unmatched. Germline CDR1 is MNHNS and CDR2 is SASEGT.

The chain recombines TRBV11-2 with TRBJ2-7, with a tentative D call TRBD2 (6 bases). CDR1 and CDR2 (germline): SGHAT, FQNNGV. This CDR3 spans 15 amino acids. Trimming shortened V by 5 bases and J by 7 bases, and 21 bases separated the two germline ends. In DNA form, the CDR3 reads TGTGCCAGCAGCCCCGGGACTTTCGAAGCAGGAGAGCAGTACTTC. Amino acids: CASSPGTFEAGEQYF.

This clonotype was observed a few times. The chain couples TRBV27 to TRBJ2-2; tentative D call: TRBD2 (6 bases). This CDR3 spans 12 amino acids. Germline V gene data show CDR1 as MNHEY and CDR2 as SMNVEV (reference sequence). V lost 6 bases and J lost 6, with 8 bases in between. The CDR3 is CASREGPGELFF. The CDR3 bases are TGTGCCAGCAGGGAGGGACCCGGGGAGCTGTTTTTT.

This clonotype appeared a few times. V is TRBV4-3 and J is TRBJ1-4; D may be TRBD1 (6 bases). The V gene's germline CDR1 is LGHNA and CDR2 YSLEER. With 3 bases removed from V and 5 bases from J, the gap between germline ends came to 13 bases. This CDR3 has 15 residues. The CDR3 loop is CASSQRGAVNEKLFF. CDR3 DNA sequence: TGCGCCAGCAGCCAGCGGGGGGCGGTAAATGAAAAACTGTTTTTT.

This clonotype was seen a few times. This sequence joins TRBV12-3 or TRBV12-4 and TRBJ2-2; the D gene is possibly TRBD2 (5 bases). The length of the CDR3 is 15 residues. Trimming pared 3 bases from V and 8 bases from J, leaving 16 bases between. CDR3: CASSFRTQVKGELFF. CDR3 coding DNA: TGTGCCAGCAGTTTCAGGACTCAAGTGAAGGGGGAGCTGTTTTTT.

The V and J genes are TRBV9 and TRBJ2-7, with D maybe TRBD1 (6 bases). The CDR3 has 14 amino acids. The V and J ends lost 0 bases and 5 bases respectively, with 12 bases between them. The germline V gene encodes CDR1 SGDLS and CDR2 YYNGEE. CDR3 nucleotides: TGTGCCAGCAGCGTAGGGAACAGGGTTCACGAGCAGTACTTC. Its translation: CASSVGNRVHEQYF.

The chain uses TRBV7-9 and TRBJ2-1, with TRBD2 as a possible D gene (6 bases). The CDR3 runs to 11 residues. V shed 6 bases and J shed 7 bases, with 7 bases lying between them. Germline V gene sequence: CDR1 SEHNR, CDR2 FQNEAQ (reference sequence). The CDR3: CASRLANEQFF. CDR3 DNA sequence: TGTGCCAGCAGGCTAGCGAATGAGCAGTTCTTC.

This clonotype was observed at least ten times. The rearrangement links TRBV28 to TRBJ1-5, with D perhaps TRBD1 (6 bases). This CDR3 has 14 residues. From germline, CDR1 is MDHEN and CDR2 SYDVKM. V was cut by 2 bases and J by 2 bases, with 7 bases left in between. CDR3 bases: TGTGCCAGCAGTTTAGCAGGGGGCAATCAGCCCCAGCATTTT. Translated: CASSLAGGNQPQHF. Full variable domain (remainder filled in from reference TRBV28 and TRBJ1-5): DVKVTQSSRYLVKRTGEKVFLECVQDMDHENMFWYRQDPGLGLRLIYFSYDVKMKEKGDIPEGYSVSREKKERFSLILESASTNQTSMYLCASSLAGGNQPQHFGDGTRLSIL.

The chain carries TRBV4-1 and TRBJ2-4; TRBD2 aligns across 12 bases. CDR1 is MGHRA and CDR2 is YSYEKL in the germline V gene. The CDR3 covers 18 residues. The V segment lost 1 base and the J segment 2 bases; nucleotides outside the gene matches: 6. The CDR3 loop reads CASSQGLAGGPSKNIQYF. The CDR3 bases are TGCGCCAGCAGCCAAGGGCTAGCGGGAGGGCCATCCAAAAACATTCAGTACTTC.

The table lists this clonotype with a few counts. The rearrangement links TRBV5-5 to TRBJ2-7, with D perhaps TRBD1 (6 bases). The V gene lost 5 bases and the J gene lost 1 base, with 13 bases spanning the gap. Germline-derived CDR1 and CDR2 are SGHKS and YYEKEE (reference sequence). The CDR3 has 14 amino acids. The CDR3 DNA reads TGTGCCAGCAGGCCTGAGCAGGGGTCCTACGAGCAGTACTTC. Encoded protein: CASRPEQGSYEQYF. The full variable domain, its missing parts supplied by reference TRBV5-5 and TRBJ2-7, is DAGVTQSPTHLIKTRGQQVTLRCSPISGHKSVSWYQQVLGQGPQFIFQYYEKEERGRGNFPDRFSARQFPNYSSELNVNALLLGDSALYLCASRPEQGSYEQYFGPGTRLTVT.

The rearrangement links TRBV29-1 to TRBJ1-4; D is uncertain. V lost 0 bases, J lost 6 bases, and 11 bases lay in between. The CDR3 totals 14 residues. The germline V gene has CDR1 SQVTM and CDR2 ANQGSEA. In DNA form, the CDR3 reads TGCAGCGTTGAAGAGGGTCGGGGAGATGAAAAACTGTTTTTT. Its translation is CSVEEGRGDEKLFF.